The entry below gives a single T cell receptor beta chain sequence along with its context. This receptor's antigen is unknown. The sample holds no much larger clone one base away, and base qualities are not on file. Library generation was performed with PCR. TCR sequencing of DNA from cultured CD4+ T cells used the Oncomine TCR Beta short-read assay at the Johns Hopkins FTIC core. The QIAamp micro DNA kit was used to extract genomic DNA from the cultured CD4+ T cells. The Oncomine TCR Beta libraries from cultured CD4+ T cells were pooled using unique dual indexes and then sequenced on an Illumina iSeq 100. The study's processing was this. Non-productive sequences were removed, and CDR3s not starting with C, not ending with F or W, or shorter than 7 amino acids were discarded. Antigen-specific clonotypes were identified using the MANAFEST web application through comparison of peptide-stimulated wells with reference and other culture wells. An FDR below 0.05, an odds ratio above 5, and a productive frequency above 0.1% in at least two of three replicate wells were required for clones to be considered positive. Cross-reactive clonotypes were defined as significantly expanded in both SARS-CoV-2 spike wells and at least one common cold coronavirus spike condition. Using R version 3.6.1, CDR3 homology was evaluated through Levenshtein distances (stringdist) along with unrooted phylogenetic trees (ape). In TCRdb, the public reads were trimmed at Q25 with fastp and aligned with MiXCR, with productive beta chains retained. CDR3 protein duplicates are merged, each entry listing the most common genes and DNA. TCRdb's processing, not the study's, gives the V and J calls here. Across this sample there are 15,000 to 20,000 distinct CDR3 sequences, with roughly 48% seen only once. Clones ranked in the top ten supply more than 8.5% of the sample.

The intended sense of this specimen's treatment or condition label: roughly 11-day PBMC culture with coronavirus spike peptide pools or control peptides (ViraFEST assay). The ViraFEST assay, used in the study, expanded antigen-specific T cells with peptide pools and then identified the expanded clonotypes through TCR sequencing. The convalescent patients' positive SARS-CoV-2 PCR tests fell between March and December 2020, which was before the Alpha, Beta and Delta variants emerged in the United States. Each well held about 2.2 million PBMCs cultured in IMDM containing roughly 5% human AB serum and 9 to 10 IU/ml IL-2, with 10 ug/ml peptide pools added. On days 3 and 7, half of the culture medium was replaced with fresh IL-2-containing medium. After around 11 days of culture, CD4+ T cells were isolated by negative selection using the EasySep CD4+ T cell isolation kit. Ficoll-Paque Plus gradient centrifugation was used to isolate PBMCs from whole blood, and the isolated PBMCs were then either used fresh or cryopreserved at -140C. Each culture condition was generally run in triplicate wells.

These data belong to a study of vaccination and CD4 T cells after COVID-19 (dated by TCRdb to about 2022). With respect to the entire study: Convalescent patients had a positive SARS-CoV-2 result on nasal swab PCR, and of these patients, several had mild disease and one had severe disease. Post-vaccine blood samples were collected a median of about 66 days after the second vaccine dose, ranging from about 12 to 250 days. In nine to eleven COVID-19 convalescent patients and several infection-naive healthy vaccine recipients, researchers compared the spike-specific CD4+ TCR repertoire from before mRNA vaccination with the repertoire from after. Control cultures used a CEFX viral epitope pool as positive control, an HIV-1 Nef peptide pool as negative control, or no peptide. Post-COVID blood samples from convalescent patients were collected a median of roughly 100 days after diagnosis, with a range of 35 to 161 days. Participants got two doses of the Pfizer-BioNTech BNT162b2 vaccine (n=8) or two doses of the Moderna mRNA-1273 vaccine (n=2). Six males and four females were included in the convalescent cohort, with two Hispanic individuals, seven Caucasians, two Asians and one multiracial person represented. Culture stimuli were overlapping spike peptide pools from SARS-CoV-2 and from the common cold coronaviruses HCoV-NL63, HCoV-OC43 and HCoV-229E. General conclusions and limits of the study: The number of convalescent patients in the study was relatively small, and the study did not examine early timepoints following natural infection. Among the post-vaccine SARS-CoV-2-reactive clones in convalescent patients, a median 86.3% showed up only after vaccination, which suggests vaccine-specific priming. Although the median number of SARS-CoV-2-reactive clonotypes went up from 20 to 25 after infection to 30 to 45 after vaccination, the increase was not significant. Nearly all vaccine-specific clones in convalescent patients (304 of 307) were mono-reactive for SARS-CoV-2 spike rather than cross-reactive with common cold coronaviruses.

From the germline V gene, CDR1 is MNHNS and CDR2 is SASEGT. Trimming costs V 0 bases and J 4 bases, and their ends lie 12 bases apart. The CDR3 runs 15 amino acids, cysteine and phenylalanine included. Kept here is only the CDR3 DNA, which spans 45 bases and is read in frame from base 1. Sequencing was performed on CD4+ T cells from blood, cultured in vitro, taken before SARS-CoV-2 vaccination. The V and J segments used are TRBV6-1 and TRBJ1-2, and perhaps TRBD1 as D gene, on 5 matching bases. This TCR derives from a human donor who had recovered from COVID-19. The DNA sequence follows: TGTGCCAGCAGTGAAGCACCAGGGAGAGGCTATGGCTACACCTTC. Its coded protein is CASSEAPGRGYGYTF.